The 15 T cell receptor beta chains in this list originate from one sample, sequenced in a study of T-cell memory formation after mild COVID-19. TCRdb processed the 5' RACE reads anew with MiXCR; each CDR3 protein has one entry. The sample contains roughly 150,000 distinct CDR3 sequences, 13% to 15% of which appear only once. The sample taken for sequencing was PBMCs or a T cell subset sorted from them (not recorded which). The receptors were sampled from an adult woman who had mild COVID-19 (a few samples of this study predate the infection). Cell type and time point are not known.

The chain is built from TRBV6-2 or TRBV6-3 and TRBJ2-7, with TRBD2 as a possible D gene (5 bases). Trimming shortened V by 6 bases and J by 3 bases, and 21 bases separated the two germline ends. The CDR3 totals 16 residues. In germline, CDR1 is MNHEY, CDR2 SVGEGT. CDR3 DNA: TGTGCCAGCAGCCTACCCCTAGCCCACTTCGACTACGAGCAGTACTTC. Translation gives CASSLPLAHFDYEQYF.

This clonotype was counted only a few times. The J gene is TRBJ2-1, the V gene TRBV24-1; the match to TRBD2 covers 14 bases. This CDR3 has 20 amino acids. V shed 6 bases, J shed 0 bases, and the junction held 12 bases outside the gene matches. Germline CDR1 KGHDR, CDR2 SFDVKD. CDR3 in amino acids: CATSTRGLAGAPSSYNEQFF. In nucleotides, the CDR3 is TGTGCCACCAGTACCCGGGGACTAGCGGGAGCCCCGAGCTCCTACAATGAGCAGTTCTTC.

The rearrangement uses TRBV7-9 and TRBJ2-3, with 11 bases matching TRBD2. V was pared by 5 bases and J by 5 bases, with 9 bases of the junction left unmatched. This CDR3 spans 16 amino acids. Germline V CDR1 and CDR2: SEHNR, FQNEAQ (reference sequence). The CDR3: CASSPPSGGLLDTQYF. The CDR3 DNA reads as TGTGCCAGCAGCCCCCCTAGCGGGGGGCTATTAGATACGCAGTATTTT.

In DNA form, the CDR3 reads TGCAGTGCTACCAACAGGGAAGGTACAGATACGCAGTATTTT. This gives the protein CSATNREGTDTQYF. The rearrangement links TRBV20-1 to TRBJ2-3; D is possibly TRBD1 (6 bases). Trimming took 4 bases from V and 3 from J, leaving 14 bases between them. Germline V gene lookup returns CDR1 DFQATT and CDR2 SNEGSKA (reference sequence). This CDR3 contains 14 residues.

This clonotype turned up a few times. The rearrangement links TRBV30 to TRBJ2-1; the D gene is possibly TRBD1 (8 bases). The ends were cut back, 0 bases at V and 7 bases at J, with 19 bases in the middle. The length of the CDR3 is 16 residues. The germline gives CDR1 GTSNPN, CDR2 SVGIG (reference sequence). CDR3 nucleotide sequence: TGTGCCTGGAGTGTGTACAGGGGGAGGGATAGTAATGAGCAGTTCTTC. Protein: CAWSVYRGRDSNEQFF.

This clonotype was counted a few times. This chain connects TRBV7-6 to TRBJ2-1; TRBD2 is a possible D gene (5 bases). This CDR3 region has 16 residues. Germline CDR1 is SGHVS and CDR2 is FNYEAQ. The V end lost 5 bases, the J end lost 6 bases, and 20 bases lay between the germline ends. DNA for the CDR3: TGTGCCAGCAGCCCTTTTGCTAGCCCAGTCCTCAATGAGCAGTTCTTC. This sequence encodes CASSPFASPVLNEQFF. The variable domain in full, with the rest retrieved from reference TRBV7-6 and TRBJ2-1, is GAGVSQSPRYKVTKRGQDVALRCDPISGHVSLYWYRQALGQGPEFLTYFNYEAQQDKSGLPNDRFSAERPEGSISTLTIQRTEQRDSAMYRCASSPFASPVLNEQFFGPGTRLTVL.

As regards this clonotype: Germline is not matched at one junction end, which may reflect a read error. The CDR3 is CATNDNVVDTQYF. The CDR3 nucleotides are TGTGCCACCAATGATAACGTCGTGGATACGCAGTATTTT. The chain recombines TRBV24-1 with TRBJ2-3; D unclear. The CDR3 runs to 13 residues. The germline V gene has CDR1 KGHDR and CDR2 SFDVKD.

This clonotype was observed many times. This sequence joins TRBV3-1 and TRBJ1-1; D might be TRBD1 (5 bases). With 2 bases removed from V and 4 bases from J, the gap between germline ends came to 14 bases. Germline V lookup: CDR1 LGHDT, CDR2 YNNKEL (reference sequence). This CDR3 region has 15 residues. The CDR3 region is CASSQTRGKVTEAFF. In DNA, the CDR3 is TGTGCCAGCAGCCAAACACGGGGCAAAGTCACTGAAGCTTTCTTT.

Here the CDR3 DNA reads TGTGCCAGCAGTAGCCACACTTCGGGACAAGGGCATGAGCAGTTCTTC. Translating gives CASSSHTSGQGHEQFF. The V call is TRBV6-4, the J call TRBJ2-1, with D perhaps matching TRBD1 (6 bases). CDR3 length equals 16 residues. V was trimmed by 5 bases and J by 8 bases, leaving 22 bases between them. Per the germline V gene, CDR1 is MRHNA and CDR2 is SNTAGT.

This clonotype was counted between two and nine times. This chain uses TRBV6-5 with TRBJ2-3, with a weak D call TRBD2 (5 bases). From germline, CDR1 is MNHEY and CDR2 SVGAGI. Trimming took 7 bases from V and 3 from J, leaving 17 bases between them. This CDR3 is built from 15 residues. CDR3 sequence (DNA): TGTGCCAGCACCGGAGGACGGTGGGGAACAGATACGCAGTATTTT. Its translation: CASTGGRWGTDTQYF.

J is TRBJ2-6 and V is TRBV7-9; tentatively, D is TRBD1 or TRBD2 (5 bases each). The CDR3 has 14 amino acids. Looked up from germline, CDR1 is SEHNR and CDR2 is FQNEAQ (reference sequence). Trimming removed 2 bases from V and 13 bases from J, with 15 bases in between. The CDR3 sequence is CASSLQGRVGVLTF. The CDR3 coding sequence is TGTGCCAGCAGCTTACAGGGACGGGTCGGAGTCCTGACTTTC. Variable domain in full (rest from reference TRBV7-9 and TRBJ2-6): DTGVSQNPRHKITKRGQNVTFRCDPISEHNRLYWYRQTLGQGPEFLTYFQNEAQLEKSRLLSDRFSAERPKGSFSTLEIQRTEQGDSAMYLCASSLQGRVGVLTFGAGSRLTVL.

The DNA for the CDR3 is TGTGCCAGCAGCCAAGATGAGCGGGGGGGCACAGATACGCAGTATTTT. Its translation: CASSQDERGGTDTQYF. The rearrangement uses TRBV4-2 and TRBJ2-3, with 9 bases that match TRBD2. The germline V gene encodes CDR1 LGHNA and CDR2 YNFKEQ. CDR3 length equals 16 residues. V was pared by 0 bases and J by 1 base, with 2 bases of the junction left unmatched.

The chain recombines TRBV7-9 with TRBJ1-1, with 7 bases identical to TRBD1. CDR1 and CDR2 from the germline V gene are SEHNR and FQNEAQ (reference sequence). This CDR3 has 17 residues. V gave up 2 bases and J gave up 1 base; unmatched junction bases: 10. In DNA, the CDR3 is TGTGCCAGCAGCTTACCGAGGGCGACAGGGACGAACACTGAAGCTTTCTTT. Its translation: CASSLPRATGTNTEAFF.

V usage is TRBV7-8 and J usage is TRBJ1-1, with no clear D. V shed 1 base and J shed 0 bases, with 9 bases lying between them. This CDR3 has 15 amino acids. Germline V lookup: CDR1 SGHVS, CDR2 FQNEAQ. CDR3 nucleotides: TGTGCCAGCAGCTTAGAGGAGTTAGTGAACACTGAAGCTTTCTTT. Its translation: CASSLEELVNTEAFF.

This clonotype was picked up a small number of times. The chain employs TRBV9 and TRBJ2-3; D is unresolved. Germline V lookup: CDR1 SGDLS, CDR2 YYNGEE. CDR3 length: 15 amino acids. Trimming removed 5 bases from V and 2 bases from J, with 15 bases in between. The CDR3, as DNA: TGTGCCAGCAGTAGCTCAAGCCAATCCACAGATACGCAGTATTTT. It encodes CASSSSSQSTDTQYF.